This T cell receptor beta chain was documented in a study of human thymus T cells. Notes on the study in general: Usage of V and J genes appeared biased in thymic and blood repertoires.

Finnish infants who were healthy and having corrective surgery for congenital heart defects made up the donors. Half of the eight donors gave about 0.45-1 mL blood during surgery. Blood DNA came from all available leukocytes, not a fixed cell number. In regard to this clone: What it binds is not known.

The data were produced by immunoSEQ multiplex PCR, yet TCRdb's version contains in-frame clones alone and is incomplete. The sample lists about 60,000 clones; 90% to 95% were seen once. The CDR3 spans 15 residues. Trimming cost V 5 bases and J 2 bases, with 15 bases left between them. CDR1 is LNHDA, CDR2 SQIVND, per germline (reference sequence). The TCR was taken from a boy under two years old with a congenital heart defect but otherwise immunologically healthy. V gene TRBV19 combines with J gene TRBJ1-2, with TRBD1 as a possible D gene (5 bases). The sequencing sample was made of blood. As DNA, the CDR3 is TGTGCCAGTAGTTCCAGAGGGACCGGGAACTATGGCTACACCTTC. Translation gives CASSSRGTGNYGYTF.